This passage covers 4 T cell receptor beta chains from one sample sequenced in a study of regulatory T cells in long-lasting Graves disease. Time point indicated: newly diagnosed GD, antithyroid drugs for less than 3 months. Following extraction of RNA from PBMCs, that RNA was used to make the TCR library. CDR3 regions were amplified by Arm-PCR using iRepertoire HTBI primers to build TCR beta libraries. TCRdb reprocessed the multiplex PCR reads via MiXCR and lists one record per CDR3 protein. This sample carries 300,000 to 400,000 distinct CDR3 sequences, about a sixth of them seen once, and the ten largest clones take about 39%. The material was peripheral blood mononuclear cells (PBMCs), obtained at new diagnosis, from a patient treated with antithyroid drugs. The source is a female donor with Graves disease.

V usage is TRBV6-4 and J usage is TRBJ2-1; D assignment may be TRBD1 or TRBD2 (6 bases each). Germline CDR1 reads MRHNA; CDR2 reads SNTAGT. The CDR3 covers 15 residues. Trimming removed 5 bases from V and 6 bases from J, with 17 bases in between. The CDR3 here is CASSPEGGAGNEQFF. The DNA of the CDR3 is TGTGCCAGCAGTCCCGAGGGGGGAGCAGGCAATGAGCAGTTCTTC.

At least ten counts were recorded for this clonotype. This chain connects TRBV6-1 to TRBJ2-3; a weak D match, TRBD1 (6 bases). The V and J ends lost 6 bases and 2 bases respectively, with 21 bases between them. This CDR3 comprises 17 residues. The germline CDR1 and CDR2 sequences are MNHNS and SASEGT. CDR3 coding DNA: TGTGCCAGCAGCAGAAACCCGGGACACCTTATCACAGATACGCAGTATTTT. Protein sequence: CASSRNPGHLITDTQYF.

Worth noting for this clonotype: A much larger clone differs from this one at a single base, so this may be a read error. The chain carries TRBV19 and TRBJ1-2; perhaps TRBD1 as D (6 bases). There are 14 residues in the CDR3. V was shortened by 2 bases and J by 10 bases, with 17 bases between the two germline ends. Germline V gene lookup returns CDR1 LNHDA and CDR2 SQIVND (reference sequence). The CDR3 protein is CASSIRGVSFDYTF. The CDR3 nucleotides are TGTGCCAGTAGTATAAGGGGGGTATCGTTCGACTACACCTTC.

This clonotype was recorded many times. The rearrangement uses TRBV30 and TRBJ1-4; D unclear. This CDR3 spans 12 amino acids. Trimming cost V 3 bases and J 4 bases, with 6 bases left between them. CDR1 GTSNPN and CDR2 SVGIG come from the germline V gene (reference sequence). For the CDR3, the DNA is TGTGCCTGGAGACAGATTAATGAAAAACTGTTTTTT. This sequence encodes CAWRQINEKLFF. The whole variable domain, filled in from reference TRBV30 and TRBJ1-4, reads SQTIHQWPATLVQPVGSPLSLECTVEGTSNPNLYWYRQAAGRGLQLLFYSVGIGQISSEVPQNLSASRPQDRQFILSSKKLLLSDSGFYLCAWRQINEKLFFGSGTQLSVL.